Below are 27 T cell receptor beta chains sequenced from a single sample in a study of T cell repertoires in cytomegalovirus infection. TCRdb re-analysed the reads in MiXCR, keeping a single row per CDR3 protein. The table includes just under 500,000 distinct CDR3 sequences, 25% to 35% detected once. These receptors' antigens are unknown. This material consisted of cultured PBMCs, taken from culture after CMV antigen stimulation. The receptors shown here come from a human donor in good health (CMV status not recorded). Some clones in this sample may be carry-over from other donors' samples.

The V call is TRBV18, the J call TRBJ2-4; the D gene is possibly TRBD2 (5 bases). The V gene lost 2 bases and the J gene lost 8 bases, with 13 bases spanning the gap. Germline V gives CDR1 KGHSH, CDR2 LQKENI. The length of the CDR3 is 14 residues. The CDR3 nucleotides read TGTGCCAGCTCACCAACATTTGAGGGATACATTCAGTACTTC. Its translation: CASSPTFEGYIQYF.

In its sample, this clonotype was seen many times. The chain is built from TRBV7-8 and TRBJ2-6; weak D call: TRBD1 (5 bases). CDR3 length equals 17 residues. Trimming stripped 1 base from V and 1 base from J, with 11 bases between. Germline V gene data show CDR1 as SGHVS and CDR2 as FQNEAQ. CDR3 in DNA: TGTGCCAGCAGCTTAGTGCGTAGGGGATCTGGGGCCAACGTCCTGACTTTC. Translated, it gives CASSLVRRGSGANVLTF.

This clonotype showed up many times. The chain is built from TRBV7-6 and TRBJ2-7; no definite D call. Trimming took 1 base from V and 3 from J, leaving 16 bases between them. The CDR3 runs 16 residues. Germline V gene lookup returns CDR1 SGHVS and CDR2 FNYEAQ. The CDR3 here is CASSLVAPSAFYEQYF. The CDR3 nucleotides are TGTGCCAGCAGCTTAGTTGCCCCCTCAGCTTTCTACGAGCAGTACTTC.

This clonotype showed up just a few times. V usage is TRBV6-2 or TRBV6-3 and J usage is TRBJ2-7, with TRBD2 identical over 10 bases. Germline CDR1 and CDR2: MNHEY and SVGEGT. Unmatched junction bases numbered 14, after V lost 5 bases and J lost 7 bases. The CDR3 loop spans 16 amino acids. CDR3 DNA: TGTGCCAGCAGTACCACCCAGCGGGAGGGGCCGTGGGAGCAGTACTTC. Its protein is CASSTTQREGPWEQYF.

This clonotype was seen repeatedly, ten times or more. The chain uses TRBV7-6 and TRBJ1-1; TRBD1 might be the D (5 bases). The CDR3 loop spans 14 amino acids. CDR1 is SGHVS and CDR2 is FNYEAQ in the germline V gene. V was clipped by 5 bases and J by 4 bases, with 14 bases between them. CDR3 in amino acids: CASSQAGVATEAFF. The CDR3 bases are TGTGCCAGCAGCCAGGCGGGGGTTGCCACTGAAGCTTTCTTT.

This clonotype was found many times. The chain employs TRBV7-9 and TRBJ2-1; tentatively, D is TRBD1 (5 bases). V lost 4 bases and J lost 0, with 13 bases in between. Germline V lookup: CDR1 SEHNR, CDR2 FQNEAQ (reference sequence). This CDR3 comprises 16 residues. The CDR3 loop is CASSSFDRSSYNEQFF. The CDR3 DNA is TGTGCCAGCAGCTCGTTCGACAGAAGCTCCTACAATGAGCAGTTCTTC.

The chain recombines TRBV20-1 with TRBJ1-2; 9 bases match TRBD1. Losses at the gene ends were 6 bases for V and 3 bases for J; bases not matched to a gene: 8. The CDR3 has 14 residues. Looked up from germline, CDR1 is DFQATT and CDR2 is SNEGSKA (reference sequence). CDR3 in DNA: TGCAGTGCCACCCTGACAGGGGGTTACTATGGCTACACCTTC. Translation gives CSATLTGGYYGYTF.

The chain employs TRBV29-1 and TRBJ2-2; 8 bases agree with TRBD1. The CDR3 runs 15 residues. Germline loops: CDR1 SQVTM, CDR2 ANQGSEA. V trimming: 4 bases; J trimming: 1 base; junction bases outside the gene matches: 5. CDR3 in DNA: TGCAGCGTTGCACCCGGGACAGGGAACACCGGGGAGCTGTTTTTT. As protein: CSVAPGTGNTGELFF.

The chain is built from TRBV7-8 and TRBJ2-2; D is uncertain. Between the trimmed V and J ends, which lost 7 bases and 7 bases, there was a span of 13 bases. Germline CDR1 reads SGHVS; CDR2 reads FQNEAQ. There are 13 residues in the CDR3. CDR3 in amino acids: CASTRVVGGELFF. DNA for the CDR3: TGTGCCAGCACCCGAGTAGTAGGCGGGGAGCTGTTTTTT.

V gene TRBV12-5 combines with J gene TRBJ1-2; 8 positions agree with TRBD1. Germline trimming cut 5 bases from V and 6 bases from J; bases unmatched to any gene: 11. Germline V gives CDR1 LGHNT, CDR2 FRNRAP. The CDR3 is 15 residues long. The DNA of the CDR3 is TGTGCTAGTGGTCCCTACCCTGGACAGGGCGATGGCTACACCTTC. This gives the protein CASGPYPGQGDGYTF.

This clonotype was counted between two and nine times. The rearrangement joins TRBV7-6 to TRBJ2-1; 8 bases map to TRBD2. The CDR3 extends over 14 amino acids. Germline V gene lookup returns CDR1 SGHVS and CDR2 FNYEAQ. Trimming at V came to 4 bases and at J to 8 bases, leaving 7 bases not matched to a gene. CDR3 in DNA: TGTGCCAGCAGCTGGAGCGCGGGGGGCGATGAGCAGTTCTTC. This codes for CASSWSAGGDEQFF.

This clonotype was found a few times. J is TRBJ2-7 and V is TRBV27; D not certain. The germline V gene has CDR1 MNHEY and CDR2 SMNVEV (reference sequence). This CDR3 is 13 amino acids long. With 4 bases removed from V and 2 bases from J, the gap between germline ends came to 9 bases. In DNA, the CDR3 is TGTGCCAGCAGTTCCAGGATAACCTACGAGCAGTACTTC. Protein product: CASSSRITYEQYF.

The chain carries TRBV29-1 and TRBJ2-1; D is unclear. In germline, CDR1 is SQVTM, CDR2 ANQGSEA. The CDR3 loop spans 14 amino acids. Trimming stripped 2 bases from V and 0 bases from J, with 8 bases between. The CDR3 sequence: CSVELHFSYNEQFF. The CDR3 DNA is TGCAGCGTTGAATTACACTTCTCCTACAATGAGCAGTTCTTC.

The rearrangement uses TRBV5-1 and TRBJ2-6, with 7 bases identical to TRBD1. The CDR3 spans 18 residues. V lost 3 bases and J lost 1; bases outside the gene matches: 10. From germline, CDR1 is SGHRS and CDR2 YFSETQ. CDR3 nucleotides: TGCGCCAGCAGCTCCCAAGAGACAGGGTCTTCTGGGGCCAACGTCCTGACTTTC. This codes for CASSSQETGSSGANVLTF. Based on the CDR3 plus reference TRBV5-1 and TRBJ2-6, the full variable domain is KAGVTQTPRYLIKTRGQQVTLSCSPISGHRSVSWYQQTPGQGLQFLFEYFSETQRNKGNFPGRFSGRQFSNSRSEMNVSTLELGDSALYLCASSSQETGSSGANVLTFGAGSRLTVL.

This clonotype was seen a few times. CDR3 sequence reads: CAAALGRRTDEQFF. The CDR3 DNA is TGTGCCGCCGCTCTCGGGAGAAGGACGGATGAGCAGTTCTTC. The chain links TRBV12-3 or TRBV12-4 to TRBJ2-1; D possibly corresponds to TRBD2 (6 bases). The CDR3 loop spans 14 amino acids. V lost 11 bases and J 8 bases, leaving 22 bases between the germline ends.

This clonotype was seen a few times. The chain couples TRBV12-3 or TRBV12-4 to TRBJ1-5; tentatively, D is TRBD1 (6 bases). The CDR3 has 20 amino acids. Between the trimmed V and J ends, which lost 2 bases and 4 bases, there was a span of 27 bases. Here the CDR3 DNA reads TGTGCCAGCAGTTTAAGTTTCCCCCCACCCGGGGGACAACTGAATCAGCCCCAGCATTTT. As protein: CASSLSFPPPGGQLNQPQHF.

This clonotype was observed a handful of times. V usage is TRBV19 and J usage is TRBJ2-7; 16 bases match TRBD2. The length of the CDR3 is 16 residues. The V and J ends lost 5 bases and 6 bases, in that order; junction bases with no gene match: 7. Germline lookup yields CDR1 LNHDA and CDR2 SQIVND (reference sequence). The DNA for the CDR3 is TGTGCCAGTAGTTCGGGACTAGCGGGAGGGCCAGGCGAGCAGTACTTC. Its protein is CASSSGLAGGPGEQYF.

The chain carries TRBV25-1 and TRBJ2-1, with TRBD2 matching over 9 bases. The V and J ends lost 3 bases and 5 bases, in that order; junction bases with no gene match: 8. The CDR3 runs to 16 residues. Per germline, CDR1 MGHDK and CDR2 SYGVNS. The CDR3 DNA reads TGTGCCAGCAGTGATCAGTGGGGACTAGCCAACAATGAGCAGTTCTTC. Amino acid sequence: CASSDQWGLANNEQFF.

The chain has TRBV20-1 and TRBJ2-1; D ambiguous. The V and J ends lost 6 bases and 8 bases respectively, with 11 bases between them. Per germline, CDR1 DFQATT and CDR2 SNEGSKA (reference sequence). CDR3 length: 11 residues. The CDR3 is CSAGLVDEQFF. CDR3 bases: TGCAGTGCCGGTTTGGTTGATGAGCAGTTCTTC.

This clonotype has only a few counts. The chain is built from TRBV19 and TRBJ1-5; D unresolved. V was cut by 0 bases and J by 0 bases, with 6 bases left in between. Germline V gene data show CDR1 as LNHDA and CDR2 as SQIVND (reference sequence). The CDR3 loop spans 15 amino acids. The CDR3 region has the DNA TGTGCCAGTAGTATAGAGGGGAATAGCAATCAGCCCCAGCATTTT. Its translation: CASSIEGNSNQPQHF.

The DNA of the CDR3 is TGTGCCAGCACCCCGGGATCTAACTATGGCTACACCTTC. It yields the protein CASTPGSNYGYTF. This chain uses TRBV6-1 with TRBJ1-2; D gene uncertain. From germline, CDR1 is MNHNS and CDR2 SASEGT. Trimming took 7 bases from V and 0 from J, leaving 9 bases between them. The CDR3 length is 13 residues.

The chain is built from TRBV29-1 and TRBJ2-3; the D is unclear. The CDR3 spans 13 residues. Germline CDR1 is SQVTM and CDR2 is ANQGSEA. Trimming pared 7 bases from V and 1 base from J, leaving 12 bases between. DNA for the CDR3: TGCAGCGGTTCCTTCGGTGGCACAGATACGCAGTATTTT. Translated, it gives CSGSFGGTDTQYF.

The chain has TRBV20-1 and TRBJ1-1; TRBD1 agrees at 12 bases. The CDR3 runs 15 residues. V shed 1 base and J 4 bases; nucleotides not matched to a gene: 4. Germline loops: CDR1 DFQATT, CDR2 SNEGSKA (reference sequence). The CDR3 spells CSARGGTGGITEAFF. The CDR3 DNA reads as TGCAGTGCTAGAGGAGGGACAGGGGGCATCACTGAAGCTTTCTTT.

This clonotype was picked up a small number of times. This rearrangement joins TRBV7-3 to TRBJ2-1; D unresolved. V was pared by 4 bases and J by 0 bases, with 13 bases between. Germline CDR1 is SGHTA and CDR2 is FQGTGA. There are 16 residues in the CDR3. The DNA of the CDR3 is TGTGCCAGCAGCTCCTATACTCCGAGCTCCTACAATGAGCAGTTCTTC. Its translation: CASSSYTPSSYNEQFF.

This clonotype was seen only a few times. The chain is built from TRBV28 and TRBJ2-7; no reliable D call. The CDR3 has 15 amino acids. Germline CDR1 is MDHEN and CDR2 is SYDVKM. V lost 4 bases to trimming and J lost 2 bases, with 15 bases between them. The CDR3 spells CASSSPGSRPYEQYF. Written as DNA, the CDR3 is TGTGCCAGCAGTTCCCCAGGATCCCGCCCCTACGAGCAGTACTTC.

In its sample, this clonotype was seen a few times. J is TRBJ2-1 and V is TRBV7-2; tentatively, D is TRBD2 (6 bases). Germline V gene sequence: CDR1 SGHTA, CDR2 FQGNSA. V was shortened by 5 bases and J by 12 bases, with 17 bases between the two germline ends. The length of the CDR3 is 13 residues. The CDR3 nucleotides are TGTGCCAGCAGCCCTTGGAGGGCCTGGGGGCAGTTCTTC. This sequence encodes CASSPWRAWGQFF.

This chain joins TRBV2 and TRBJ1-5; D is undetermined. Trimming shortened V by 7 bases and J by 6 bases, and 13 bases separated the two germline ends. The germline CDR1 and CDR2 sequences are SNHLY and FYNNEI. CDR3 length: 13 amino acids. The CDR3: CASKYELAQPQHF. Written as DNA, the CDR3 is TGTGCCAGCAAGTACGAATTAGCTCAGCCCCAGCATTTT.